These 29 T cell receptor beta chains came from one sample sequenced in a study of T cells in Graves' hyperthyroidism and ophthalmopathy. Regions amplified from RNA transcripts were the TCR beta CDR3 regions. The study used the HTBI primer set for a first-round RT-PCR of the TCR CDR3. TCRdb called the multiplex PCR reads again in MiXCR, with one record for every CDR3 protein. The sample includes roughly 740,000 distinct CDR3 sequences, about 15% of them seen just once. The source material was blood. The receptors stem from a man between 18 and 35 years old with Graves' hyperthyroidism.

This clonotype was picked up many times. Here the CDR3 DNA reads TGCAGTGCCCTCCGGGACCACTCTGGAAACACCATATATTTT. Protein: CSALRDHSGNTIYF. This sequence joins TRBV20-1 and TRBJ1-3; the D gene is possibly TRBD1 (5 bases). Trimming took off 6 bases at V and 0 bases at J, with 12 bases between the two ends. CDR3 length: 14 residues. Germline V gives CDR1 DFQATT, CDR2 SNEGSKA (reference sequence).

This clonotype was detected only a few times. The rearrangement uses TRBV5-1 and TRBJ2-7; TRBD1 is a possible D gene (6 bases). Germline lookup yields CDR1 SGHRS and CDR2 YFSETQ. This CDR3 has 14 amino acids. V was cut by 1 base and J by 2 bases, with 10 bases left in between. The CDR3 nucleotides read TGCGCCAGCAGCTTGTTTCAGGGGCCCTACGAGCAGTACTTC. This translates into CASSLFQGPYEQYF. Together with reference TRBV5-1 and TRBJ2-7, the CDR3 gives the full variable domain: KAGVTQTPRYLIKTRGQQVTLSCSPISGHRSVSWYQQTPGQGLQFLFEYFSETQRNKGNFPGRFSGRQFSNSRSEMNVSTLELGDSALYLCASSLFQGPYEQYFGPGTRLTVT.

This chain joins TRBV28 and TRBJ2-1; no clear D gene. Trimming left V 5 bases short and J 12 bases short, with 11 bases between. The CDR3 has 11 residues. CDR1 is MDHEN, CDR2 SYDVKM, per germline. CDR3 region: CASSESLRQFF. CDR3 sequence (DNA): TGTGCCAGCAGTGAGTCTTTACGGCAGTTCTTC.

This clonotype came up many times. V and J are TRBV7-8 and TRBJ2-3, with 9 nucleotides matching TRBD2. The V segment lost 0 bases and the J segment 2 bases; nucleotides outside the gene matches: 3. This CDR3 comprises 16 residues. CDR1 SGHVS and CDR2 FQNEAQ come from the germline V gene. CDR3 amino acids: CASSLASSGATDTQYF. Written as DNA, the CDR3 is TGTGCCAGCAGCTTAGCGTCTAGCGGGGCCACAGATACGCAGTATTTT. Using reference TRBV7-8 and TRBJ2-3 for the parts outside the CDR3, the full variable domain is GAGVSQSPRYKVAKRGQDVALRCDPISGHVSLFWYQQALGQGPEFLTYFQNEAQLDKSGLPSDRFFAERPEGSVSTLKIQRTQQEDSAVYLCASSLASSGATDTQYFGPGTRLTVL.

This clonotype occurred many times. In DNA, the CDR3 is TGTGCCTGGAGTAACTCCTACGAGCAGTACTTC. It translates to CAWSNSYEQYF. The chain couples TRBV30 to TRBJ2-7; no clear D. Germline CDR1 reads GTSNPN; CDR2 reads SVGIG (reference sequence). The V end lost 2 bases, the J end lost 0 bases, and 2 bases lay between the germline ends. The CDR3 is made up of 11 amino acids.

This chain joins TRBV7-9 and TRBJ2-2; a weak D match, TRBD2 (6 bases). Germline-derived CDR1 and CDR2 are SEHNR and FQNEAQ (reference sequence). V lost 5 bases to trimming and J lost 5 bases, with 24 bases between them. This CDR3 has 18 residues. The CDR3 DNA reads as TGTGCCAGCAGCCCGAGGGCCTTTCTAGCGCGCGGAACCGGGGAGCTGTTTTTT. Its protein is CASSPRAFLARGTGELFF.

This clonotype was counted ten times or more. The chain has TRBV28 and TRBJ1-1, with a weak D call TRBD1 (6 bases). Trimming took off 0 bases at V and 4 bases at J, with 9 bases between the two ends. Germline lookup yields CDR1 MDHEN and CDR2 SYDVKM. The CDR3 has 14 residues. CDR3 DNA: TGTGCCAGCAGTTTATGGCAGGGGAGCACTGAAGCTTTCTTT. This codes for CASSLWQGSTEAFF.

This clonotype was recorded at least ten times. The chain links TRBV11-2 to TRBJ2-7, with D perhaps matching TRBD2 (5 bases). V was shortened by 2 bases and J by 2 bases, with 10 bases between the two germline ends. CDR3 length: 14 amino acids. Germline values: CDR1 SGHAT, CDR2 FQNNGV. The CDR3: CASSLRRRPYEQYF. In DNA, the CDR3 is TGTGCCAGCAGCTTAAGGCGGAGGCCCTACGAGCAGTACTTC.

This clonotype was recorded many times. The CDR3 region has the DNA TGTGCCAGCAGCTTAGAGGGACAGCTCACCGGGGAGCTGTTTTTT. The encoded protein is CASSLEGQLTGELFF. The gene calls are TRBV7-2 and TRBJ2-2, with 7 bases aligning to TRBD1. The germline V gene has CDR1 SGHTA and CDR2 FQGNSA. The V segment lost 1 base and the J segment 4 bases; nucleotides outside the gene matches: 3. The CDR3 loop spans 15 amino acids.

The table lists this clonotype with many counts. The chain uses TRBV12-3 or TRBV12-4 and TRBJ1-6; D uncertain. The CDR3 runs to 12 residues. Trimming removed 3 bases from V and 7 bases from J, with 4 bases in between. CDR3: CASSFGNSPLHF. CDR3 in DNA: TGTGCCAGCAGTTTTGGGAATTCACCCCTCCACTTT.

This clonotype has a count of ten or more. This chain joins TRBV30 and TRBJ2-3; TRBD2 aligns across 13 bases. The CDR3 extends over 14 amino acids. Trimming removed 3 bases from V and 5 bases from J; junction bases left unmatched: 2. Germline V lookup: CDR1 GTSNPN, CDR2 SVGIG (reference sequence). The chain's CDR3 is CAWRLAGGLDTQYF. Written as DNA, the CDR3 is TGTGCCTGGAGACTAGCGGGAGGGCTAGATACGCAGTATTTT.

V and J are TRBV19 and TRBJ1-2; D not resolved. V lost 5 bases to trimming and J lost 7 bases, with 17 bases between them. CDR1 LNHDA and CDR2 SQIVND come from the germline V gene (reference sequence). The CDR3 runs to 14 residues. The CDR3 DNA reads TGTGCCAGTAGTGTGGACGGCGCCGGGATTGGCTACACCTTC. It codes for CASSVDGAGIGYTF. Together with reference TRBV19 and TRBJ1-2, the CDR3 gives the full variable domain: DGGITQSPKYLFRKEGQNVTLSCEQNLNHDAMYWYRQDPGQGLRLIYYSQIVNDFQKGDIAEGYSVSREKKESFPLTVTSAQKNPTAFYLCASSVDGAGIGYTFGSGTRLTVV.

In this sample, this clonotype turned up many times. V usage is TRBV4-1 and J usage is TRBJ2-6; the D is unclear. The germline V gene has CDR1 MGHRA and CDR2 YSYEKL. CDR3 size: 14 residues. Trimming left V 2 bases short and J 4 bases short, with 6 bases between. The CDR3 DNA is TGCGCCAGCAGCCAAAGTTCAGGGGCCAACGTCCTGACTTTC. Protein: CASSQSSGANVLTF.

This clonotype was found many times. This chain uses TRBV9 with TRBJ1-5; D call uncertain. V was trimmed by 0 bases and J by 6 bases, leaving 7 bases between them. Germline V gives CDR1 SGDLS, CDR2 YYNGEE. The CDR3 is made up of 13 amino acids. As DNA, the CDR3 is TGTGCCAGCAGCGTAGGTTATGGTCAGCCCCAGCATTTT. Translating it yields CASSVGYGQPQHF.

This clonotype has ten or more counts. The V and J genes are TRBV2 and TRBJ2-3, with D maybe TRBD2 (6 bases). The CDR3 extends over 15 amino acids. Germline values: CDR1 SNHLY, CDR2 FYNNEI. The V end lost 2 bases, the J end lost 6 bases, and 15 bases lay between the germline ends. The CDR3 nucleotides are TGTGCCAGCAGTGAAACCTACGGGAGCGGCGATACGCAGTATTTT. Translation: CASSETYGSGDTQYF.

J is TRBJ2-7 and V is TRBV4-2, with D maybe TRBD1 (6 bases). The CDR3 has 13 amino acids. CDR1 and CDR2 (germline): LGHNA, YNFKEQ. With 2 bases removed from V and 10 bases from J, the gap between germline ends came to 15 bases. CDR3 residues: CASSQFDRTFQYF. DNA of the CDR3: TGTGCCAGCAGCCAATTCGACAGGACCTTCCAGTACTTC.

The rearrangement joins TRBV19 to TRBJ1-1, with a possible D match to TRBD1 (5 bases). CDR1 LNHDA and CDR2 SQIVND come from the germline V gene (reference sequence). The CDR3 is made up of 15 amino acids. V was shortened by 6 bases and J by 0 bases, with 14 bases between the two germline ends. In DNA, the CDR3 is TGTGCCAGTAGACGCGGACACCTCATGAACACTGAAGCTTTCTTT. Its protein product is CASRRGHLMNTEAFF.

This clonotype was counted a few times. This sequence joins TRBV18 and TRBJ1-1; a possible D gene is TRBD1 (5 bases). CDR1 and CDR2 from the germline V gene are KGHSH and LQKENI. This CDR3 contains 15 residues. Trimming removed 3 bases at V and 1 base at J, with 12 bases between. The CDR3 loop reads CASSPDRQRNTEAFF. In DNA form, the CDR3 reads TGTGCCAGCTCACCCGACCGACAGAGGAACACTGAAGCTTTCTTT.

This clonotype was seen at least ten times. This chain joins TRBV7-9 and TRBJ2-3; 10 nucleotides agree with TRBD2. This CDR3 has 17 residues. Germline values: CDR1 SEHNR, CDR2 FQNEAQ (reference sequence). V dropped 0 bases and J dropped 1; count of bases not matched to a gene: 4. The CDR3: CASSLALAGAGTDTQYF. CDR3 nucleotides: TGTGCCAGCAGCTTAGCTCTAGCGGGAGCTGGCACAGATACGCAGTATTTT.

This clonotype was seen only a few times. The CDR3 sequence: CASSLVSNNYEQYF. The DNA of the CDR3 is TGCGCCAGCAGCTTGGTCTCTAACAACTACGAGCAGTACTTC. V and J are TRBV5-1 and TRBJ2-7; D is unresolved. CDR1 is SGHRS, CDR2 YFSETQ, per germline. Trimming cost V 0 bases and J 3 bases, with 10 bases left between them. CDR3 length: 14 residues.

This clonotype appeared many times. The V gene is TRBV12-3 or TRBV12-4, the J gene TRBJ1-1, with 9 bases fitting TRBD1. With V trimmed by 5 bases and J by 5 bases, 6 bases remained unmatched. The length of the CDR3 is 14 residues. DNA for the CDR3: TGTGCCAGCAGTCTTACAGGGGGCGAGACTGAAGCTTTCTTT. Translation gives CASSLTGGETEAFF.

This clonotype showed up just a few times. The V call is TRBV4-3, the J call TRBJ2-1; D unresolved. The germline CDR1 and CDR2 sequences are LGHNA and YSLEER. Trimming removed 0 bases from V and 0 bases from J, with 12 bases in between. CDR3 length: 17 residues. CDR3 loop: CASSQDRLESSYNEQFF. DNA for the CDR3: TGCGCCAGCAGCCAAGATCGCCTGGAGAGCTCCTACAATGAGCAGTTCTTC.

This clonotype was picked up many times. The V gene is TRBV6-1, the J gene TRBJ2-5; 9 bases line up with TRBD1. After removal of 4 bases from V and 5 bases from J, the junction contained 14 bases not matched to a gene. In germline, CDR1 is MNHNS, CDR2 SASEGT. The CDR3 runs to 17 residues. The chain's CDR3 is CASSGSGTGNFRETQYF. The CDR3 nucleotides read TGTGCCAGCAGTGGCTCCGGGACAGGGAATTTTCGTGAGACCCAGTACTTC.

The rearrangement joins TRBV6-2 or TRBV6-3 to TRBJ2-1, with 9 bases matching TRBD2. The junction had 5 bases not matched to a gene; V was cut back by 8 bases and J by 0 bases. Per the germline V gene, CDR1 is MNHEY and CDR2 is SVGEGT. CDR3 length: 15 amino acids. CDR3 in amino acids: CASGRGRGSYNEQFF. The CDR3 DNA sequence: TGTGCCAGCGGTCGCGGGAGGGGCTCCTACAATGAGCAGTTCTTC.

This clonotype was detected many times. The chain carries TRBV28 and TRBJ1-3; 7 nucleotides match TRBD1. There are 15 residues in the CDR3. Germline V gives CDR1 MDHEN, CDR2 SYDVKM. J gave up 0 bases and V 5 bases, and 4 bases lay outside the gene matches. The CDR3: CASSPGGLSGNTIYF. DNA of the CDR3: TGTGCCAGCAGTCCAGGGGGACTCTCTGGAAACACCATATATTTT.

This clonotype was observed at least ten times. CDR3 loop: CASSAQLAYTQYF. The DNA of the CDR3 is TGCGCCAGCAGCGCCCAACTAGCATATACGCAGTATTTT. This chain uses TRBV5-1 with TRBJ2-3, with TRBD2 as a possible D gene (6 bases). The germline V gene encodes CDR1 SGHRS and CDR2 YFSETQ. CDR3 length equals 13 residues. Trimming pared 4 bases from V and 7 bases from J, leaving 13 bases between. Full variable domain (outside the CDR3, taken from reference TRBV5-1 and TRBJ2-3): KAGVTQTPRYLIKTRGQQVTLSCSPISGHRSVSWYQQTPGQGLQFLFEYFSETQRNKGNFPGRFSGRQFSNSRSEMNVSTLELGDSALYLCASSAQLAYTQYFGPGTRLTVL.

At least ten counts were recorded for this clonotype. The chain uses TRBV5-6 and TRBJ2-3, with D possibly being TRBD2 (6 bases). CDR1 is SGHDT, CDR2 YYEEEE, per germline. The V and J ends lost 4 bases and 6 bases respectively, with 18 bases between them. This CDR3 is 15 amino acids long. The CDR3 bases are TGTGCCAGCAGCCTGGGACTGAAGAGATTCGATACGCAGTATTTT. Translation gives CASSLGLKRFDTQYF.

This clonotype was counted only a few times. The V call is TRBV27, the J call TRBJ2-1, with D perhaps being TRBD1 or TRBD2 (5 bases each). Deletions cut 4 bases from V and 0 bases from J, with 10 bases between. The germline CDR1 and CDR2 sequences are MNHEY and SMNVEV (reference sequence). The CDR3 extends over 15 amino acids. This CDR3 is CASSWGTSSYNEQFF. CDR3 in DNA: TGTGCCAGCAGTTGGGGGACGAGCTCCTACAATGAGCAGTTCTTC.

This clonotype showed up just a few times. This chain links TRBV20-1 with TRBJ2-5, with 14 bases that match TRBD2. The CDR3 covers 15 residues. Germline CDR1 and CDR2: DFQATT and SNEGSKA (reference sequence). The ends lost 2 bases at V and 5 bases at J; junction bases unmatched: 4. The CDR3 DNA sequence: TGCAGTGCTAGACAGACTAGCGGGAGGGGGGAGACCCAGTACTTC. Amino acids: CSARQTSGRGETQYF.